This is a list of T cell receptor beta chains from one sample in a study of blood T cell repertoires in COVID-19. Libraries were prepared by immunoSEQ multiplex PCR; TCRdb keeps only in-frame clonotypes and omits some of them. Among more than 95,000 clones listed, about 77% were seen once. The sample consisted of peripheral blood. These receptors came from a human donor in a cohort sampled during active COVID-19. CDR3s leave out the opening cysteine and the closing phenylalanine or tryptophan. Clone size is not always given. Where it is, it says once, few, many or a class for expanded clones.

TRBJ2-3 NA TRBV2 ASIDGSGTDTQY
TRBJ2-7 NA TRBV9 ASSAKPGTGGYEQY
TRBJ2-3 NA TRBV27 ASRRPTDLSTDTQY
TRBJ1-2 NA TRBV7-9 ASSLEGQMGYGYT
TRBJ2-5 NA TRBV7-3 ASSRTSGSKETQY
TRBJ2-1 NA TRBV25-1 ASSVPTSRNEQF
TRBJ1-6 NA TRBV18 ASSDAGTPYNSPLH
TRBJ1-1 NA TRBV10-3 AISESGTGGEAF
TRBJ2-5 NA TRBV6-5 ASSYSRGGETQY
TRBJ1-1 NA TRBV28 ASSFSRGRTDTEAF
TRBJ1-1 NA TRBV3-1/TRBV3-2 ASSQVLSEAF
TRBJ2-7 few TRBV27 ASTEGWGTNSYEQY
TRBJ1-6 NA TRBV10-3 AFPGGRYNSPLH
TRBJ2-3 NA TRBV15 ATSRGTGGRSDTQY
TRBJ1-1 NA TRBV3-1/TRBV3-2 ASSPHDRGYTEAF
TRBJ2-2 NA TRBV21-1 ASSRTGKNTGELF
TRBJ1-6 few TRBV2 ASSQEGYLTGGPISPLH
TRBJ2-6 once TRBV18 ASSPRDRVAGANVLT
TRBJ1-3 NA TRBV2 ASTRDTSGNTIY
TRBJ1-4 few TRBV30 AWSQGQPNEKLF
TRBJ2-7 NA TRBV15 ATSRGGDSYEQY
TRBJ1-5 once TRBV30 AWSPDTFRPQH
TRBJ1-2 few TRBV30 ACLRGGNYGYT
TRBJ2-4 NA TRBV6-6 ASYGRGDIQY
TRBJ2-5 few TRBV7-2 ASSLVGSGPQETQY
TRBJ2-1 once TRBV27 ASSLLTRDFEQF
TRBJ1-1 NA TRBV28 ASSRGQVEGMRAF
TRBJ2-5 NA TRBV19 ASSPGHAETQY
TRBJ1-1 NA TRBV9 ASSVLSQGITEAF
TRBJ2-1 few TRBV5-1 ASSIGGSNEQF
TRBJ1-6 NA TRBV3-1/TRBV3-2 ASSQDRRQGNWSPLH
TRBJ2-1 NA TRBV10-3 AISLAGESNEQF
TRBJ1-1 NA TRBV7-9 ASSLARPGNTEAF
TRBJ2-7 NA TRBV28 ASRREQY
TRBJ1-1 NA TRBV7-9 ASSRGGWGTEAF
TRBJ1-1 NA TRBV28 ASSLSTANTEAF
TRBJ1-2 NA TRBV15 ATSGPRGQGALRGYT
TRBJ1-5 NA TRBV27 ASSFGVDGGNQPQH
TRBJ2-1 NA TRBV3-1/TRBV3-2 ASSQGQREQF
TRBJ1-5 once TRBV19 ASTRPSNENQPQH
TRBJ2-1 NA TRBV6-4 ASSPGGYNEQF
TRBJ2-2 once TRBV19 ASRVQGNTGELF
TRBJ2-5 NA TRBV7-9 ASSLDYGRRGETQY
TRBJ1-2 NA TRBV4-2 ASSQVGLRGVSNYGYT
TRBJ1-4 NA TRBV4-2 ASSLETGDKKLF
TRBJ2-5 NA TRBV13 ASSYREGQETQY
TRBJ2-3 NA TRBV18 ASSASPAVGTSPDTQY
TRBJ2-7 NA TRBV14 ASSQARGLAAEQY
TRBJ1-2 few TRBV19 ASTPGQGAIYGYT
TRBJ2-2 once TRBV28 ASSLSAGRTGELF
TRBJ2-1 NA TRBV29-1 SVDPRAGRYNEQF
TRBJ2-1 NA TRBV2 ASSALGGEQF